This T cell receptor beta chain was captured in a study of CD8+CD57+ T cells in acquired aplastic anemia. On the study more broadly: In CD4+ cells, healthy donors produced an average of about 11 million reads.

Genomic DNA acted as the template from which TCR beta VDJ combination and CDR3 sequence profiling were carried out. One entry per CDR3 protein results from TCRdb running MiXCR on the reads. The sample contains some 130,000 distinct CDR3 sequences, 48% of which appear only once. Trimming took 4 bases from V and 5 from J; bases not matched to a gene: 9. The CDR3 sequence is 15 residues long. The germline gives CDR1 SGHDN, CDR2 FVKESK. This clonotype was recorded at least ten times. This rearrangement joins TRBV14 to TRBJ1-1, with 8 bases matching TRBD1. Sample: sorted CD4+, CD8+, or CD8+CD57+ T cells (not recorded which) from PBMCs. The receptor was derived from a human donor in good health, serving as a control. In DNA form, the CDR3 reads TGTGCCAGCAGCCGAGACAGGGGAAGGGGGACTGAAGCTTTCTTT. It codes for CASSRDRGRGTEAFF.